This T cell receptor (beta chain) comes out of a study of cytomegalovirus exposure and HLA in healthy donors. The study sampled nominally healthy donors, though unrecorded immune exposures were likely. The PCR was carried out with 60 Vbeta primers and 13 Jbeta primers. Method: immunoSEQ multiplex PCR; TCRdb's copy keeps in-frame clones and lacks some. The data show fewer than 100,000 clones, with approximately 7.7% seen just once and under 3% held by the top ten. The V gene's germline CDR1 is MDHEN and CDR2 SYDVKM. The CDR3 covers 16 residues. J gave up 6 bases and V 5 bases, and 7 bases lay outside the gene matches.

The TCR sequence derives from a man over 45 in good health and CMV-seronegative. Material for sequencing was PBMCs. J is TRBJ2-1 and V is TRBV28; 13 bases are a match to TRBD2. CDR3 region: CASSLTGLAGPNEQFF. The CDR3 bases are TGTGCCAGCAGTCTCACGGGACTAGCGGGACCCAATGAGCAGTTCTTC.